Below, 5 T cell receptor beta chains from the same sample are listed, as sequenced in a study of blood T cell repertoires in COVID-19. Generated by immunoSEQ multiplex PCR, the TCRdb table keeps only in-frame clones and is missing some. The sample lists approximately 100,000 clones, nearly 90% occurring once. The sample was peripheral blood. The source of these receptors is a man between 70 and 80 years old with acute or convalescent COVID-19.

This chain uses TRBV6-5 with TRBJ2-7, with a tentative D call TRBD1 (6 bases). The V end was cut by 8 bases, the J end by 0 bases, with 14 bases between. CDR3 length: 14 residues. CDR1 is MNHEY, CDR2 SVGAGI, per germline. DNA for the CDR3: TGTGCCAGCGTAGGACAGCGGAGCTCCTACGAGCAGTACGTC. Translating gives CASVGQRSSYEQYV.

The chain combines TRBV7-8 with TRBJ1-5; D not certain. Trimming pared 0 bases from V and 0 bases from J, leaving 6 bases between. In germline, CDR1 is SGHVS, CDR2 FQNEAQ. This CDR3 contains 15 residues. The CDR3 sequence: CASSLALGSNQPQHF. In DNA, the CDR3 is TGTGCCAGCAGCTTAGCGCTCGGTAGCAATCAGCCCCAGCATTTT.

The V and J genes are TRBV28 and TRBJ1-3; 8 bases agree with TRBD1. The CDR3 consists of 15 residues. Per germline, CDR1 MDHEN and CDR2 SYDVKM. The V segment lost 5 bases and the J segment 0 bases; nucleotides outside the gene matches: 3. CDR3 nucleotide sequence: TGTGCCAGCAGTCCAGGGGGCGCCTCTGGAAACACCATATATTTT. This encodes CASSPGGASGNTIYF.

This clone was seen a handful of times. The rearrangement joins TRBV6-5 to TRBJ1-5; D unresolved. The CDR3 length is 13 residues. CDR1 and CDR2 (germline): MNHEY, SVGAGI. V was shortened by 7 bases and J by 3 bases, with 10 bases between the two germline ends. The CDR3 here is CASNQAPNQPQHF. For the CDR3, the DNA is TGTGCCAGCAACCAGGCCCCCAATCAGCCCCAGCATTTT.

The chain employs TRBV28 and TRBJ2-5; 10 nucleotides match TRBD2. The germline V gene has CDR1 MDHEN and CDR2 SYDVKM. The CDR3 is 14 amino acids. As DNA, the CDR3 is TGTGCGAGCGCCAGCGGGGGGGTACAAGAGACCCAGTACTTC. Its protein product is CASASGGVQETQYF.